The T cell receptor beta chain described here comes from a study of blood T cells in healthy people across ages. Study at large: Capture via template switching afforded approximately one barcoded beta molecule per two T cells.

Study-wide results and caveats: Naive T cell percentage and TCR beta diversity correlated strongly.

Primed by a sample-barcoded 5' primer and a J-beta primer mix, a second PCR proceeded for about 7 to 11 cycles. Every cDNA was tagged by a template-switch adaptor with 12 random nucleotides. TCRdb recomputed calls from the 5' RACE reads with MiXCR, one row per CDR3 protein. The data contain approximately 820,000 distinct CDR3 sequences, more than 40% of them seen just once; the ten biggest clones take up around 18%. This clonotype has a handful of counts. Its antigen is unidentified. This CDR3 has 14 amino acids. Germline V gene data show CDR1 as SGHVS and CDR2 as FNYEAQ. Trimming took off 1 base at V and 3 bases at J, with 9 bases between the two ends.

This receptor was taken from a man in his sixties in good health. V is TRBV7-6 and J is TRBJ2-5; D remains ambiguous. The sequenced sample was blood. This CDR3 reads CASSLGPLKETQYF. DNA of the CDR3: TGTGCCAGCAGCTTAGGCCCCTTGAAAGAGACCCAGTACTTC.